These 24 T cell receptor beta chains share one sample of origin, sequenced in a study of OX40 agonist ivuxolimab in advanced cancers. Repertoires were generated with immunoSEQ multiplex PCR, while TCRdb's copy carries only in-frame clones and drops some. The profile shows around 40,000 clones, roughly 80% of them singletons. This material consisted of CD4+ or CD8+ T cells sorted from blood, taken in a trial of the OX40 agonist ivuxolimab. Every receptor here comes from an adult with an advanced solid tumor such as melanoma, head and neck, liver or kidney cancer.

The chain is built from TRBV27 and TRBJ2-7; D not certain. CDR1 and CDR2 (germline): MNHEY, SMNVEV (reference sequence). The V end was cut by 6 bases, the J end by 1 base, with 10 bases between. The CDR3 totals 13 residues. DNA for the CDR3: TGTGCCAGCAGCCCAACATTGTCCTACGAGCAGTACTTC. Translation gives CASSPTLSYEQYF.

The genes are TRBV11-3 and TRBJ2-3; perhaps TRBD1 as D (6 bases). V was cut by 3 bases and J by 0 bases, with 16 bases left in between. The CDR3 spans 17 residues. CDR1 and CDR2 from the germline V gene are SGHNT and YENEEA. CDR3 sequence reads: CASSLTHGTPSTDTQYF. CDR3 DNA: TGTGCCAGCAGCTTGACTCATGGGACACCGAGCACAGATACGCAGTATTTT.

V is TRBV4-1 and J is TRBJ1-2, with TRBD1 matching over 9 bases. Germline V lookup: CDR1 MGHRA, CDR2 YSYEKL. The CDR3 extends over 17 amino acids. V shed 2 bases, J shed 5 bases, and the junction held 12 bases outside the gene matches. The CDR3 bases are TGCGCCAGCAGCCAATTCGAACAGGGGGCGAGTAGGTATGGCTACACCTTC. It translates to CASSQFEQGASRYGYTF.

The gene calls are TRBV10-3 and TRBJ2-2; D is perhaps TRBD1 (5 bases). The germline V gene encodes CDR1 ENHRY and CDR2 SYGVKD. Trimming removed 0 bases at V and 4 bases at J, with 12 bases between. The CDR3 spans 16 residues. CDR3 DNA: TGTGCCATCAGTGAGTCTTGGACAACCATCACCGGGGAGCTGTTTTTT. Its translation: CAISESWTTITGELFF.

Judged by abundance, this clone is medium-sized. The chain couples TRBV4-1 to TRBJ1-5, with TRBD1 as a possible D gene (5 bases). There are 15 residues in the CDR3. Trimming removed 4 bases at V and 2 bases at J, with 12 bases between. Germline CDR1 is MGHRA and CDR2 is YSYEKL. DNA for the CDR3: TGCGCCAGCAGCCCAGGGCGGTCTGGCAATCAGCCCCAGCATTTT. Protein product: CASSPGRSGNQPQHF.

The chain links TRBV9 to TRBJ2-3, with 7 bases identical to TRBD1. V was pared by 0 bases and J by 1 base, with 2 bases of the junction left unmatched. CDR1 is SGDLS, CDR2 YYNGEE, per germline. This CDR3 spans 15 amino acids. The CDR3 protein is CASSVEGAGTDTQYF. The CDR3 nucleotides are TGTGCCAGCAGCGTAGAGGGGGCCGGCACAGATACGCAGTATTTT.

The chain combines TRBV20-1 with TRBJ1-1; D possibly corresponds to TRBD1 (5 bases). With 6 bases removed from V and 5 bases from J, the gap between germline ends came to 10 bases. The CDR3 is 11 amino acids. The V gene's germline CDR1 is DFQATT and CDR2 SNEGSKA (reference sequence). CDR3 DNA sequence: TGCAGTGCGCTAGGGGCAACTGAAGCTTTCTTT. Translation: CSALGATEAFF.

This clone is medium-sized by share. The CDR3 reads CASSNRGSSYEQYF. CDR3 DNA: TGTGCCAGTAGTAACAGGGGAAGCTCCTACGAGCAGTACTTC. This rearrangement joins TRBV19 to TRBJ2-7, with 7 bases fitting TRBD1. The germline gives CDR1 LNHDA, CDR2 SQIVND (reference sequence). This CDR3 comprises 14 residues. Trimming removed 4 bases from V and 0 bases from J; junction bases left unmatched: 3.

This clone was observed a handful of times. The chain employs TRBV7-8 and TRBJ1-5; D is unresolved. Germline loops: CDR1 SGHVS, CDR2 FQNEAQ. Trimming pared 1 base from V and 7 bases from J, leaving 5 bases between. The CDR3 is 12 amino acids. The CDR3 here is CASSLVGQPQHF. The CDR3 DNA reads TGTGCCAGCAGCTTAGTTGGCCAGCCCCAGCATTTT. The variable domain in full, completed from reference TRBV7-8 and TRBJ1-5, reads GAGVSQSPRYKVAKRGQDVALRCDPISGHVSLFWYQQALGQGPEFLTYFQNEAQLDKSGLPSDRFFAERPEGSVSTLKIQRTQQEDSAVYLCASSLVGQPQHFGDGTRLSIL.

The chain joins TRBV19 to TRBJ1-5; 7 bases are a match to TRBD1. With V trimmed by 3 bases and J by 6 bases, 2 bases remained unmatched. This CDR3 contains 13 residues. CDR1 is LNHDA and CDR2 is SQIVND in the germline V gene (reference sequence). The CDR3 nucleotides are TGTGCCAGTAGTATTTACAGGGGTCAGCCCCAGCATTTT. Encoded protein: CASSIYRGQPQHF. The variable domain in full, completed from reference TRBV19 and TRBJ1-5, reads DGGITQSPKYLFRKEGQNVTLSCEQNLNHDAMYWYRQDPGQGLRLIYYSQIVNDFQKGDIAEGYSVSREKKESFPLTVTSAQKNPTAFYLCASSIYRGQPQHFGDGTRLSIL.

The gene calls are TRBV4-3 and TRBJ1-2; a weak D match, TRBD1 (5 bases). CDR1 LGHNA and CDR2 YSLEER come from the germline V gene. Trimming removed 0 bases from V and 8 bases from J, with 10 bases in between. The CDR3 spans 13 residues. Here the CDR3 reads CASSQDRVRGYTF. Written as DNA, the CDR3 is TGCGCCAGCAGCCAAGACAGGGTTCGGGGCTACACCTTC.

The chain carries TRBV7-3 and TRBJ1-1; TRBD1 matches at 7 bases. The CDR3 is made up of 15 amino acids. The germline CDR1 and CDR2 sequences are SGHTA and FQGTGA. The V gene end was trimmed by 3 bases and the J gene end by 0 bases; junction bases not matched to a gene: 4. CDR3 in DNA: TGTGCCAGCAGCTTGGGACAGATCATGAACACTGAAGCTTTCTTT. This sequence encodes CASSLGQIMNTEAFF.

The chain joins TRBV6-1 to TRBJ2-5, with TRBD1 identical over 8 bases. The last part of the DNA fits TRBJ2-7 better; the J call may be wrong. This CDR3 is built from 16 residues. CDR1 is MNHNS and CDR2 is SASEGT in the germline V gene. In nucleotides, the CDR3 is TGTGCCAGCAGTGAATCCCGGACAGGGCATTTAGGCGAGCAGTACTTC. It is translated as CASSESRTGHLGEQYF.

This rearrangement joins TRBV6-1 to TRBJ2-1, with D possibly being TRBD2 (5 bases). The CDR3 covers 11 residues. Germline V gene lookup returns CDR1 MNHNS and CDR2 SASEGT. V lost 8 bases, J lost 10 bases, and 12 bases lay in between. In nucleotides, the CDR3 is TGTGCCAGCTCAACCTGGAGGGAGCAGTTCTTC. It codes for CASSTWREQFF.

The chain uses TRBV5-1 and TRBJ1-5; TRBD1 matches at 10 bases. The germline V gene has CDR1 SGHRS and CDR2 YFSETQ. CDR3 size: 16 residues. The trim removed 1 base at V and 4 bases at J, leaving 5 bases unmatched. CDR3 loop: CASSLSGTGANQPQHF. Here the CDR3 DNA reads TGCGCCAGCAGCTTGTCCGGGACAGGGGCAAATCAGCCCCAGCATTTT.

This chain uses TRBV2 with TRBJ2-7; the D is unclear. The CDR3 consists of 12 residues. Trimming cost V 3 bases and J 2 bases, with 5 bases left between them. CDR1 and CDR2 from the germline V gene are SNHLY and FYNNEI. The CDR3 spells CASSDITYEQYF. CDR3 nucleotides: TGTGCCAGCAGTGACATTACCTACGAGCAGTACTTC.

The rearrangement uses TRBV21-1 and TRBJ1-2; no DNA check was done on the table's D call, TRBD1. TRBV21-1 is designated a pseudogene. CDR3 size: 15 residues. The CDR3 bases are TGTGCCAGCAGCAGACCTGCCCGGGACAGCTATGGCTACACCTTC. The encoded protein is CASSRPARDSYGYTF.

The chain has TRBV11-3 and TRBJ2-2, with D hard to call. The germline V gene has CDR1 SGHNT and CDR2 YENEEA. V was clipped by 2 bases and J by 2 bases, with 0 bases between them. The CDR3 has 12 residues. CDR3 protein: CASSLNTGELFF. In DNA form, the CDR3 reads TGTGCCAGCAGCTTAAACACCGGGGAGCTGTTTTTT.

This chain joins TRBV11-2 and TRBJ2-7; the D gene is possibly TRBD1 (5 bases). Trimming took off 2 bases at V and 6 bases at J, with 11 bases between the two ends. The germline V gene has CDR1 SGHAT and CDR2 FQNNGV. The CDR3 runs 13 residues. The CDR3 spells CASSLQGTGEQYF. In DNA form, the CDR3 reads TGTGCCAGCAGCTTACAGGGTACGGGCGAGCAGTACTTC.

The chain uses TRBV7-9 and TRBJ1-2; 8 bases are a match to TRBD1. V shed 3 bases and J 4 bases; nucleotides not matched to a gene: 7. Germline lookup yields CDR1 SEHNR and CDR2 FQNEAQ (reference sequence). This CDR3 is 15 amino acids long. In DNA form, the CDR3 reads TGTGCCAGCAGCTTCCAGGGGGCCATCTCCTATGGCTACACCTTC. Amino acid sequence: CASSFQGAISYGYTF.

The CDR3 reads CSGLMNTEAFF. The CDR3 DNA is TGCAGTGGACTAATGAACACTGAAGCTTTCTTT. This chain connects TRBV20-1 to TRBJ1-1; D gene unclear. Trimming shortened V by 7 bases and J by 0 bases, and 6 bases separated the two germline ends. The germline V gene encodes CDR1 DFQATT and CDR2 SNEGSKA (reference sequence). The CDR3 consists of 11 residues.

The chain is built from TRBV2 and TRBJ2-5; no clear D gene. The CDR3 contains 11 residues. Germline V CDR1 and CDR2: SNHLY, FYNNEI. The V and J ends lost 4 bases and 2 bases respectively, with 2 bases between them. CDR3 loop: CASSGQETQYF. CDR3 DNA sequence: TGTGCCAGCAGTGGGCAAGAGACCCAGTACTTC.

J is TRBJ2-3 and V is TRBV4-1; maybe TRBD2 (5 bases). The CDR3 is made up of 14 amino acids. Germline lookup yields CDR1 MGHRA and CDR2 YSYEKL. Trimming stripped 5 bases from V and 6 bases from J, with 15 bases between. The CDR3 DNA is TGCGCCAGCAGCTCCCCCGGGGAGTCCGATACGCAGTATTTT. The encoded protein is CASSSPGESDTQYF.

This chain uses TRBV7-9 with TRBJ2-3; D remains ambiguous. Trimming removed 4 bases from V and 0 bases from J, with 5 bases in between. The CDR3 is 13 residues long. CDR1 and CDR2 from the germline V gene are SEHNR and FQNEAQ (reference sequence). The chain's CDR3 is CASSSGSTDTQYF. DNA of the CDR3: TGTGCCAGCAGCTCAGGTAGCACAGATACGCAGTATTTT.